One sample yielded the 5 T cell receptor beta chains listed below, sequenced in a study of T cell responses to AZD1222 COVID-19 vaccine. Data came from immunoSEQ multiplex PCR; TCRdb stores just in-frame clones and leaves some out. The sample shows approximately 50,000 clones, around 85% of them seen only once. Sample: peripheral blood, taken on day 0 of MenACWY control vaccination. Receptors were obtained from an adult in good health.

Details on this clone: A read error may produce the germline difference seen at one junction end. The chain is built from TRBV24-1 and TRBJ2-5, with D possibly called TRBD1 or TRBD2 (6 bases each). Looked up from germline, CDR1 is KGHDR and CDR2 is SFDVKD. The CDR3 has 15 amino acids. The CDR3 here is CATSEGGKTQGTQYF. The DNA of the CDR3 is TGTGCCACCAGTGAGGGGGGCAAAACCCAAGGGACCCAGTACTTC.

V usage is TRBV28 and J usage is TRBJ1-1; unclear D gene. Trimming took off 7 bases at V and 4 bases at J, with 4 bases between the two ends. The CDR3 totals 10 residues. CDR1 is MDHEN and CDR2 is SYDVKM in the germline V gene. The CDR3 DNA reads TGTGCCAGCATCTCCACTGAAGCTTTCTTT. Translation gives CASISTEAFF.

The chain recombines TRBV5-3 with TRBJ2-2, with TRBD1 matching 8 bases. TRBV5-3 counts as an open reading frame of uncertain function. V gave up 1 base and J gave up 1 base; unmatched junction bases: 6. This CDR3 is 17 amino acids long. The CDR3 protein is CARSLCGTGKNTGELFF. The CDR3 region has the DNA TGTGCCAGAAGCTTGTGCGGGACAGGAAAGAACACCGGGGAGCTGTTTTTT.

This rearrangement joins TRBV3-1 (or the pseudogene TRBV3-2) to TRBJ2-5; no reliable D call. V lost 1 base to trimming and J lost 7 bases, with 7 bases between them. The germline V gene has CDR1 LGHDT and CDR2 YNNKEL (reference sequence). The CDR3 is 12 amino acids. The CDR3 DNA sequence: TGTGCCAGCAGCCAAGCGGTTGCGACCCAGTACTTC. Translation: CASSQAVATQYF.

The genes are TRBV11-3 and TRBJ1-1, with a weak D call TRBD1 (6 bases). V was cut by 5 bases and J by 7 bases, with 14 bases left in between. The germline V gene has CDR1 SGHNT and CDR2 YENEEA. The CDR3 is 13 amino acids. CDR3 loop: CASSPGDNHEAFF. CDR3 in DNA: TGTGCCAGCAGCCCAGGGGACAATCATGAAGCTTTCTTT. Based on the CDR3 plus reference TRBV11-3 and TRBJ1-1, the full variable domain is EAGVVQSPRYKIIEKKQPVAFWCNPISGHNTLYWYLQNLGQGPELLIRYENEEAVDDSQLPKDRFSAERLKGVDSTLKIQPAELGDSAVYLCASSPGDNHEAFFGQGTRLTVV.